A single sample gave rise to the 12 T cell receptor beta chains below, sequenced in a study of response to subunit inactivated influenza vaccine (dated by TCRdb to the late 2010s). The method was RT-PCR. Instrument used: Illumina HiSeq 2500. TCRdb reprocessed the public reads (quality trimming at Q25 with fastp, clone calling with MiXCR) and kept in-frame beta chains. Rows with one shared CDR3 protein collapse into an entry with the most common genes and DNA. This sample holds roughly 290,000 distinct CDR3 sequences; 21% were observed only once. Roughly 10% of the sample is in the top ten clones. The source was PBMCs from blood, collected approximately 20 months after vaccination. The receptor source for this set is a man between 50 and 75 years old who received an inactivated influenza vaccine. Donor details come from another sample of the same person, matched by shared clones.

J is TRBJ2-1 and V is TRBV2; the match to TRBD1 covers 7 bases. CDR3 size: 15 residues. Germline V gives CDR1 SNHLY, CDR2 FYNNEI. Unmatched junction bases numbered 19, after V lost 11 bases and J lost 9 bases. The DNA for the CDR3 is TGTGCCCAGCCTTTGTACAGGGGAGTAGTGGGTGAGCAGTTCTTC. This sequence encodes CAQPLYRGVVGEQFF.

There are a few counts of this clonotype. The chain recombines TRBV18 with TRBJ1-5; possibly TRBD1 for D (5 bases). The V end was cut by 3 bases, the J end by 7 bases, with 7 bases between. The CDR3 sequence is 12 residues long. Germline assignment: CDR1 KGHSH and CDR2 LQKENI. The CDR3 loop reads CASSPRDQPQHF. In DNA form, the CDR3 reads TGTGCCAGCTCACCCAGGGACCAGCCCCAGCATTTT.

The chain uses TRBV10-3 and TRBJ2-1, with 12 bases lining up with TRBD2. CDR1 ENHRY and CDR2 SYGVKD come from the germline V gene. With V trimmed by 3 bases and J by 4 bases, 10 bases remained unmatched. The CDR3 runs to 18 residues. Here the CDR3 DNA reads TGTGCCATCAGTGAAGGGGGACTAGCGGGTCTTTCGTACAATGAGCAGTTCTTC. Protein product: CAISEGGLAGLSYNEQFF.

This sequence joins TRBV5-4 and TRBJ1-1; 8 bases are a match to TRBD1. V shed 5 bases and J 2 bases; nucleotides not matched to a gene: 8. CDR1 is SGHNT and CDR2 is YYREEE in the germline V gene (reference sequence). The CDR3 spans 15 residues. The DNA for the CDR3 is TGTGCCAGCAGATATTCAGGGGGCTTCAACACTGAAGCTTTCTTT. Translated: CASRYSGGFNTEAFF.

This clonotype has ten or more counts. The CDR3, as DNA: TGCGCCAGCAGCTTGTTCAGACAGGGGGATTGGGAGAACACTGAAGCTTTCTTT. It translates to CASSLFRQGDWENTEAFF. The chain has TRBV5-1 and TRBJ1-1, with TRBD1 matching over 9 bases. This CDR3 comprises 18 residues. Germline CDR1 reads SGHRS; CDR2 reads YFSETQ. After removal of 1 base from V and 1 base from J, the junction contained 11 bases not matched to a gene. The full variable domain, in which reference TRBV5-1 and TRBJ1-1 provide the parts outside the CDR3, is KAGVTQTPRYLIKTRGQQVTLSCSPISGHRSVSWYQQTPGQGLQFLFEYFSETQRNKGNFPGRFSGRQFSNSRSEMNVSTLELGDSALYLCASSLFRQGDWENTEAFFGQGTRLTVV.

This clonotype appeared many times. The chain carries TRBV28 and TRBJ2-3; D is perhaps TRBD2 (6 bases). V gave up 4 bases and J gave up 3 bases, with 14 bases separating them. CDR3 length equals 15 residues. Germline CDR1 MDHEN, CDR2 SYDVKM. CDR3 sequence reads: CASSSDLGRTDTQYF. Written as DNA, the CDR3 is TGTGCCAGCAGTTCTGACCTCGGGAGAACAGATACGCAGTATTTT.

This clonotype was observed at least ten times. The CDR3: CASSLSPRRDLYGYTF. CDR3 nucleotides: TGTGCCAGCAGTTTATCCCCTCGTCGCGATCTATATGGCTACACCTTC. This rearrangement joins TRBV28 to TRBJ1-2; D gene ambiguous. Germline CDR1 and CDR2: MDHEN and SYDVKM. Trimming stripped 1 base from V and 5 bases from J, with 17 bases between. This CDR3 contains 16 residues.

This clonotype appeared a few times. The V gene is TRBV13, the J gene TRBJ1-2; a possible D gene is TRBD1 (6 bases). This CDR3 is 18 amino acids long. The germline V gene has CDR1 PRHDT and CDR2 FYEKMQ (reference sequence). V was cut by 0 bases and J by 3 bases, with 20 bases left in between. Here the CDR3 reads CASSLGGFSGGADYGYTF. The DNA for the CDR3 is TGTGCCAGCAGCTTAGGCGGGTTTTCGGGGGGCGCGGACTATGGCTACACCTTC.

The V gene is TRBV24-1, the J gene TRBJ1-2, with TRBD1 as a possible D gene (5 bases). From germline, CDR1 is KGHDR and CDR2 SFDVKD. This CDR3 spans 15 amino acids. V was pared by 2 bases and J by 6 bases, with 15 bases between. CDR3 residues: CATSDYGAAVDGYTF. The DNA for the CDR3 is TGTGCCACCAGTGATTATGGGGCGGCGGTTGATGGCTACACCTTC.

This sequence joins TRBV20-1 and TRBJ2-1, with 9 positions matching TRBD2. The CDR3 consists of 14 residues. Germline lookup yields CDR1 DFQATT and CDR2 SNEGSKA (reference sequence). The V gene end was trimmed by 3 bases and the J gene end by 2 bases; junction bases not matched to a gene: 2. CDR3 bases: TGCAGTGCTAGGTTAGCGGGGGCCTACAATGAGCAGTTCTTC. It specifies CSARLAGAYNEQFF.

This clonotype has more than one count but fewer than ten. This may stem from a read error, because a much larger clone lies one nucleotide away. CDR3 coding DNA: TGTGCCAGCAGGATGAACACTGAAGCTTTCTTT. This gives the protein CASRMNTEAFF. The chain links TRBV7-2 to TRBJ1-1; D is ambiguous. The germline gives CDR1 SGHTA, CDR2 FQGNSA. The CDR3 length is 11 residues. The V gene lost 6 bases and the J gene lost 0 bases, with 2 bases spanning the gap.

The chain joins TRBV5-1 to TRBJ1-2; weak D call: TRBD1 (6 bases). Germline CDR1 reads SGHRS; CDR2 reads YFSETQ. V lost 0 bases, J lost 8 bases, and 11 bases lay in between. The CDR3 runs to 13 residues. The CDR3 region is CASSLEGGPGYTF. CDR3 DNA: TGCGCCAGCAGCTTGGAAGGGGGTCCAGGCTACACCTTC.